This TCR beta chain was recovered during a study of OX40 agonist ivuxolimab in advanced cancers. The wider study: Every 2 weeks, ivuxolimab was infused into the patients intravenously at between 0.01 and 10 mg/kg.

Findings and caveats of the study: Among the lowest peripheral clonal expansion occurred in 0.1-3.0 mg/kg partial responders.

On this clone: Its specificity is not known.

This CDR3 contains 15 residues. Germline V gene sequence: CDR1 SGHTA, CDR2 FQGNSA. Trimming cost V 2 bases and J 3 bases, with 11 bases left between them. Systemic immunosuppression or autoimmune disease history was grounds to exclude patients. Sampled blood was obtained at baseline, cycle 4 day 1, and cycle 7 day 1. Clones were sequenced by immunoSEQ multiplex PCR, and TCRdb holds only the in-frame ones, with some missing. The profile shows roughly 60,000 clones, approximately 90% of them singletons. This sequence was found in an adult with an advanced solid tumor such as melanoma, head and neck, liver or kidney cancer. The chain joins TRBV7-2 to TRBJ2-1; D may be TRBD2 (5 bases). The specimen was CD4+ or CD8+ T cells sorted from blood, collected in a trial of the OX40 agonist ivuxolimab. The CDR3 region is CASSLTWENYNEQFF. The CDR3 nucleotides read TGTGCCAGCAGCTTAACGTGGGAGAACTACAATGAGCAGTTCTTC.